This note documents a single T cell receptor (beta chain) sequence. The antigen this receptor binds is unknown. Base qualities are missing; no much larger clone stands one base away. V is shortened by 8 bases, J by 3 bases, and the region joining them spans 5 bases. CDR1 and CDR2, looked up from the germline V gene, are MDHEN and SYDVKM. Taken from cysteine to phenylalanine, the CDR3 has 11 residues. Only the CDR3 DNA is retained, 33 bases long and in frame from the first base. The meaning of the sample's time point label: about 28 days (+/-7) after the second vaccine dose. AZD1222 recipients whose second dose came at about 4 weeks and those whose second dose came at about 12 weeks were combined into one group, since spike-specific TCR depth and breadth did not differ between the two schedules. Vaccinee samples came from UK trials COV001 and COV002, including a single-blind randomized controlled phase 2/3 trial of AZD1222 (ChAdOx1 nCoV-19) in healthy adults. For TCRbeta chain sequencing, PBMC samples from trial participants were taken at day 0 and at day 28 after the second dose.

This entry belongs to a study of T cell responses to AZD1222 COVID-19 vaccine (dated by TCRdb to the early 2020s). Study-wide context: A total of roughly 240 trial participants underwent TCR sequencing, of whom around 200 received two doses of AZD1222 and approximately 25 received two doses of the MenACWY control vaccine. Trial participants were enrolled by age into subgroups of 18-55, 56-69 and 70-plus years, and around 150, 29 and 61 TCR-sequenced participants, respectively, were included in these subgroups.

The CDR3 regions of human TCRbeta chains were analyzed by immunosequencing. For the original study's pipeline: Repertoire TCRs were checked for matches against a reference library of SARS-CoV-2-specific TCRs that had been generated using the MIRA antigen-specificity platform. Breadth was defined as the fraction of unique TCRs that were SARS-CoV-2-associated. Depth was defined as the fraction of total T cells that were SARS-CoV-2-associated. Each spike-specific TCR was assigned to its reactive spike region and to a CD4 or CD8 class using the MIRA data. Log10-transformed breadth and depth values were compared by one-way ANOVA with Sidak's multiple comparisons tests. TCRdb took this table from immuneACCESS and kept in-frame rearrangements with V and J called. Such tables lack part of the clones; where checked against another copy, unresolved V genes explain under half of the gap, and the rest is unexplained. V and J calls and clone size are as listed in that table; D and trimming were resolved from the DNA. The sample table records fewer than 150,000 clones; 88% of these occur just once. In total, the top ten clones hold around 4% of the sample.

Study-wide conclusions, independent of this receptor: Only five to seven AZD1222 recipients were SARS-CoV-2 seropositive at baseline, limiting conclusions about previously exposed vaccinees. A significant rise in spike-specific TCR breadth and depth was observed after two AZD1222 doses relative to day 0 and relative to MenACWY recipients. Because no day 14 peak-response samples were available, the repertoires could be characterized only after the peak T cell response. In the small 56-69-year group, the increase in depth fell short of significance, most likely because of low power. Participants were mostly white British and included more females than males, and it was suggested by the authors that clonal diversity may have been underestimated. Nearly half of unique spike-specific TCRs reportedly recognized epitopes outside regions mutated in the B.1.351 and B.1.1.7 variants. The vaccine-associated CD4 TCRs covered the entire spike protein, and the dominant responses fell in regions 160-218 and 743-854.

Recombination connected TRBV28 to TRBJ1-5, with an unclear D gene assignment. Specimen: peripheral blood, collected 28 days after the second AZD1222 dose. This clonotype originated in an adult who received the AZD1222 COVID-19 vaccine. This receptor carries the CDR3 CASGYNQPQHF. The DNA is TGTGCCAGCGGGTACAATCAGCCCCAGCATTTT. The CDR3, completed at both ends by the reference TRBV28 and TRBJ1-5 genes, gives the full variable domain DVKVTQSSRYLVKRTGEKVFLECVQDMDHENMFWYRQDPGLGLRLIYFSYDVKMKEKGDIPEGYSVSREKKERFSLILESASTNQTSMYLCASGYNQPQHFGDGTRLSIL.